Following are 8 T cell receptor beta chains from one sample sequenced in a study of blood T cells in healthy people across ages. Primed by a sample-barcoded 5' primer and a J-beta primer mix, a second PCR proceeded for roughly 6 to 12 cycles. MiXCR was run by TCRdb on the 5' RACE reads, yielding one entry per CDR3 protein. The sample has 800,000 to 950,000 distinct CDR3 sequences; about 48% are singletons. Sequencing input: blood. Every receptor here comes from a man aged 25-45 years in good health.

The V and J genes are TRBV11-1 and TRBJ2-6; 7 bases are a match to TRBD1. Unmatched junction bases numbered 12, after V lost 3 bases and J lost 1 base. Germline values: CDR1 SGHAT, CDR2 FQDESV (reference sequence). The CDR3 runs 19 residues. The CDR3 here is CASSFWRQGSASGANVLTF. The CDR3 DNA reads TGTGCCAGCAGCTTTTGGAGACAGGGATCCGCTTCTGGGGCCAACGTCCTGACTTTC.

This clonotype was detected a few times. The chain employs TRBV6-6 and TRBJ1-1; maybe TRBD1 (5 bases). Germline V gene lookup returns CDR1 MNHNY and CDR2 SVGAGI (reference sequence). The CDR3 has 14 amino acids. Trimming cost V 0 bases and J 4 bases, with 9 bases left between them. The CDR3, as DNA: TGTGCCAGCAGTTACTCGGGGGTGACCACTGAAGCTTTCTTT. It is translated as CASSYSGVTTEAFF.

In its sample, this clonotype was seen once. V is TRBV2 and J is TRBJ2-2, with TRBD1 matching 7 bases. Unmatched junction bases numbered 8, after V lost 6 bases and J lost 4 bases. Germline lookup yields CDR1 SNHLY and CDR2 FYNNEI. This CDR3 is 15 amino acids long. The CDR3 nucleotides read TGTGCCAGCAGAAGACAGGGTATGATCACCGGGGAGCTGTTTTTT. Residues: CASRRQGMITGELFF.

This clonotype was recorded a few times. This rearrangement joins TRBV12-3 or TRBV12-4 to TRBJ2-3; the match to TRBD2 covers 8 bases. CDR3 length: 13 amino acids. The CDR3 sequence: CARWRGVTDTQYF. The DNA for the CDR3 is TGTGCAAGATGGCGGGGGGTAACAGATACGCAGTATTTT.

The rearrangement uses TRBV4-2 and TRBJ2-6; weak D call: TRBD2 (5 bases). Germline values: CDR1 LGHNA, CDR2 YNFKEQ. The CDR3 runs 13 residues. V lost 4 bases to trimming and J lost 8 bases, with 9 bases between them. The CDR3 DNA sequence: TGTGCCAGCAGCCCGGGAATGACCAACGTCCTGACTTTC. Residues: CASSPGMTNVLTF.

This chain joins TRBV9 and TRBJ2-5; 10 bases are a match to TRBD2. The J call is doubtful: the DNA matches TRBJ2-1 better. CDR1 and CDR2 from the germline V gene are SGDLS and YYNGEE. CDR3 length equals 15 residues. CDR3 sequence: CASSPQSSGGETQFF. CDR3 in DNA: TGTGCCAGCAGCCCGCAATCTAGCGGGGGAGAGACCCAGTTCTTC.

On this clonotype itself: At one end, the junction sequence differs from germline, possibly due to a read error. The rearrangement joins TRBV3-1 to TRBJ2-4; D not certain. The V gene's germline CDR1 is LGHDT and CDR2 YNNKEL (reference sequence). CDR3 length: 15 amino acids. DNA of the CDR3: TGTGCCAGCAGCCATCGGACGTTAGCCAAAAGCATTCAGTACTTC. It is translated as CASSHRTLAKSIQYF.

This clonotype was picked up a small number of times. The chain is built from TRBV20-1 and TRBJ2-5; D not resolved. CDR3 length equals 13 residues. CDR1 is DFQATT and CDR2 is SNEGSKA in the germline V gene (reference sequence). V lost 1 base, J lost 0 bases, and 6 bases lay in between. The CDR3, as DNA: TGCAGTGCTAGAGGGGTGCACCAAGAGACCCAGTACTTC. It encodes CSARGVHQETQYF.